Below, one T cell receptor (beta chain) is given with its context. This CDR3 comprises 16 residues. V lost 1 base, J lost 6 bases, and 8 bases stayed unmatched. Germline assignment: CDR1 SGHTA and CDR2 FQGNSA. The sample comes from a study of control samples from healthy donors and cancer patients. The method was immunoSEQ multiplex PCR; TCRdb's version includes in-frame clones alone and lacks a portion of them. The sample lists approximately 170,000 clones; roughly 88% were seen once. Sequenced material: blood. This receptor was taken from a young woman in good health. The chain uses TRBV7-2 and TRBJ2-3, with TRBD2 matching over 9 bases. CDR3 loop: CASSLGISGSGDTQYF. CDR3 coding DNA: TGTGCCAGCAGCTTAGGGATTAGCGGGAGCGGCGATACGCAGTATTTT.